This TCR beta chain was retrieved from a study of T-cell reconstitution after alpha-beta-depleted transplantation in children (dated by TCRdb to 2015 to 2016). Regarding the study in general: The study quantitatively tracked T-cell immune reconstitution after TCRalphabeta/CD19-depleted allogeneic hematopoietic cell transplantation in children using TCR repertoire profiling.

The library was prepared using PCR. These reads were obtained on an Illumina HiSeq 2500. TCR libraries were prepared with molecular barcoding, using unique molecular identifiers to normalize TCRbeta repertoire quantification. Using fastp at Q25 and MiXCR, TCRdb reprocessed the public reads and kept productive beta chains. When rows share a CDR3 protein, they turn into one entry using the most common DNA and genes. Counted in this sample were more than 550,000 distinct CDR3 sequences; 8% to 11% of them appeared once. 4% to 5% of the sample comes from the top ten. A remark on this clonotype: Which antigen it targets is not known. Within one base of it there is no much larger clone, and no base qualities were kept.

Here V drops 5 bases and J drops 3 bases, and the junction holds 6 bases not matched to any gene. Taken from cysteine to phenylalanine, the CDR3 has 15 residues. The read is trimmed to its CDR3 DNA, 45 bases read in frame from base 1. The germline V gene encodes CDR1 SNHLY and CDR2 FYNNEI. This clonotype was obtained from a human donor who donated a stem cell graft to a child with acute myeloid leukemia. The sequence links TRBV2 to TRBJ2-3; TRBD2 matches 9 bases in the middle. The sample was PBMCs from the stem cell graft donor, taken from the stem cell graft. The CDR3 region: CASSPGTSWTDTQYF. The DNA sequence follows: TGTGCCAGCAGTCCAGGGACTAGCTGGACAGATACGCAGTATTTT.